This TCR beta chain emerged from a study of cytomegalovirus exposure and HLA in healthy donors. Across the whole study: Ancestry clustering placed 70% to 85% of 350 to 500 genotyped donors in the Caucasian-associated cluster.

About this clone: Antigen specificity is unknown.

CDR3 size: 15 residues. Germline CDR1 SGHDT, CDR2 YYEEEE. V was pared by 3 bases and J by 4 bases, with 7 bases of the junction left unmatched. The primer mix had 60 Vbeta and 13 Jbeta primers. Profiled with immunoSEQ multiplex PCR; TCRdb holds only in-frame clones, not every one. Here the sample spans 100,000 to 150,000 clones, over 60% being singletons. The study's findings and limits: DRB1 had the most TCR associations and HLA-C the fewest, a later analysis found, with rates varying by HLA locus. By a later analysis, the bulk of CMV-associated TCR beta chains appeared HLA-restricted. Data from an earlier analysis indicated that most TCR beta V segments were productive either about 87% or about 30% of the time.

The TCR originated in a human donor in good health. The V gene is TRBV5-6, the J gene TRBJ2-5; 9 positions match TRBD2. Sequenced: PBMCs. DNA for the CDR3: TGTGCCAGCAGCTCATTAGCGGGGGAAGGAGAGACCCAGTACTTC. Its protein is CASSSLAGEGETQYF.